This TCR beta chain derives from a study of molecular identifiers for immune sequencing clone quantification. Naive CD8 libraries were made from roughly 21,000 to 960,000 sorted cells, and they used 10%, 30% or 50% RNA. A CD8+CD4-CCR7+CD45RA+ phenotype served as the sorting definition for naive CD8 T cells. Via MiXCR, TCRdb re-called the PCR reads, giving one row per CDR3 protein. The sample lists hundreds of thousands of distinct CDR3 sequences; about 25% were seen once. V shed 5 bases, J shed 4 bases, and the junction held 8 bases outside the gene matches. CDR1 and CDR2 (germline): SGHAT, FQNNGV. This CDR3 spans 15 amino acids.

This chain links TRBV11-2 with TRBJ2-1; 7 nucleotides line up with TRBD2. The receptor was isolated from a human donor in good health. Some libraries in this study had Jurkat cell RNA spiked in. Sequences were obtained from naive CD8+ T cells from blood, with Jurkat cell RNA spiked in. Subset: FACS-sorted CD8+CD4-CCR7+CD45RA+ naive T cells. The CDR3, as DNA: TGTGCCAGCAGCGTTGGGGGGGGTTTTTACAATGAGCAGTTCTTC. Encoded protein: CASSVGGGFYNEQFF.